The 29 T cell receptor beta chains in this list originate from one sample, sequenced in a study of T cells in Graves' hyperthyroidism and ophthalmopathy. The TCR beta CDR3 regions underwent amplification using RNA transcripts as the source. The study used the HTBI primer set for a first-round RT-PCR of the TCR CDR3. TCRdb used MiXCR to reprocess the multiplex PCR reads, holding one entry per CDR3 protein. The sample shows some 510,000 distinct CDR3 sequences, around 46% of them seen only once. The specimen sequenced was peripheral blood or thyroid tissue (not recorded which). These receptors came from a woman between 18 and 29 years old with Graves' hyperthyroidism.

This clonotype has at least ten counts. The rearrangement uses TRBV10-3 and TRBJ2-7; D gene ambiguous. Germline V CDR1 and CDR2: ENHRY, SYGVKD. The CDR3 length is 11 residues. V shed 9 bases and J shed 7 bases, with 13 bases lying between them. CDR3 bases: TGTGCCATAAGTCCCCCCTGGGAGCAGTACTTC. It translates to CAISPPWEQYF.

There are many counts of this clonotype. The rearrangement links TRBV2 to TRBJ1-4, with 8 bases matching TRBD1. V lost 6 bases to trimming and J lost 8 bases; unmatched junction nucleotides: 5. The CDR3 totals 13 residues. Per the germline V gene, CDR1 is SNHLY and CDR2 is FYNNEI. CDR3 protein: CASRTGELEKLFF. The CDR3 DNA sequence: TGTGCCAGCAGGACAGGGGAATTGGAAAAACTGTTTTTT.

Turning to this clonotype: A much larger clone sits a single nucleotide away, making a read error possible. DNA of the CDR3: TGTGCCAGCAGAGGGGCGGTCCAAGAGACCCAGTACTTC. It yields the protein CASRGAVQETQYF. This chain links TRBV25-1 with TRBJ2-5; maybe TRBD1 (5 bases). V lost 6 bases and J lost 1, with 9 bases in between. The CDR3 length is 13 residues. Germline V gives CDR1 MGHDK, CDR2 SYGVNS.

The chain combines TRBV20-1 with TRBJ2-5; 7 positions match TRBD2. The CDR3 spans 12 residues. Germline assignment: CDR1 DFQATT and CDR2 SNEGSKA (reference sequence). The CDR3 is CSIASGQETQYF. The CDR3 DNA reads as TGCAGCATAGCTAGCGGACAAGAGACCCAGTACTTC.

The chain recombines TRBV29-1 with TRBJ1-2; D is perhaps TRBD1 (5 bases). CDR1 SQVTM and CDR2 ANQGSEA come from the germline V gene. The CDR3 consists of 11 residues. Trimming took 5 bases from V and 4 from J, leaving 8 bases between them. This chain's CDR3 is CSVPRAYGYTF. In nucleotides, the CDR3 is TGCAGCGTTCCCAGGGCCTATGGCTACACCTTC.

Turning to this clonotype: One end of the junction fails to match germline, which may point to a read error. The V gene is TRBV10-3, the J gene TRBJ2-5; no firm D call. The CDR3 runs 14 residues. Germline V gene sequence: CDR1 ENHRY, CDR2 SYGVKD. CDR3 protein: CASSYSKNSETQYF. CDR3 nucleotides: TGTGCCAGCAGTTACTCGAAGAACTCTGAGACCCAGTACTTC.

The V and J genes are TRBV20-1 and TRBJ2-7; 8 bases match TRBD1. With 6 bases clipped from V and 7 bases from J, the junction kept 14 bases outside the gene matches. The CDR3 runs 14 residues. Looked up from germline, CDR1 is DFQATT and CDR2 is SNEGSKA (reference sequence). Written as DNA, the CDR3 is TGCAGTGCCCACCTTACGGACAGGGAGGTAGAGCAGTACTTC. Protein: CSAHLTDREVEQYF.

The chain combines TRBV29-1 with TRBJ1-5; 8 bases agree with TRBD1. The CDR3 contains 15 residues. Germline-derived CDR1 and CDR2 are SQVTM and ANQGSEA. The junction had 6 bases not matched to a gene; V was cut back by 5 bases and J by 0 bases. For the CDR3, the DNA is TGCAGCGTTTCGACAGGGGCCTATAGCAATCAGCCCCAGCATTTT. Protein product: CSVSTGAYSNQPQHF.

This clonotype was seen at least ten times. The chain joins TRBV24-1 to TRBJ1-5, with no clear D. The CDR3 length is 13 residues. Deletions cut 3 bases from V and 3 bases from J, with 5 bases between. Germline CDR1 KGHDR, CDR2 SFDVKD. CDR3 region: CATSDEDNQPQHF. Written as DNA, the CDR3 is TGTGCCACCAGTGATGAGGACAATCAGCCCCAGCATTTT.

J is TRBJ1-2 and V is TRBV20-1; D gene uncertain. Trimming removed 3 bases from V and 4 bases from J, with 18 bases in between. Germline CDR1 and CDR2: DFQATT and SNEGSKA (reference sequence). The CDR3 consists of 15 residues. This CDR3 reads CSASDAAGRFYGYTF. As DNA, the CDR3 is TGCAGTGCTAGTGACGCAGCAGGCCGGTTCTATGGCTACACCTTC.

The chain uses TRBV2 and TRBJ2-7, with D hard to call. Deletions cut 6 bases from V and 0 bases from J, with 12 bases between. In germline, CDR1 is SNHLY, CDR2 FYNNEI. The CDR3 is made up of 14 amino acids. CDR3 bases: TGTGCCAGCAGCCAGCAGTCTAGCTCCTACGAGCAGTACTTC. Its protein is CASSQQSSSYEQYF.

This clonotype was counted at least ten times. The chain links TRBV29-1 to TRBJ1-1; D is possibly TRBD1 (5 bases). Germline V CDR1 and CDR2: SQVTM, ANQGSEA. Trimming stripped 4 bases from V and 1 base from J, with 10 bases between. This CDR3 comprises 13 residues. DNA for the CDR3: TGCAGCGTTGTGGGAGGGACGAACACTGAAGCTTTCTTT. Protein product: CSVVGGTNTEAFF.

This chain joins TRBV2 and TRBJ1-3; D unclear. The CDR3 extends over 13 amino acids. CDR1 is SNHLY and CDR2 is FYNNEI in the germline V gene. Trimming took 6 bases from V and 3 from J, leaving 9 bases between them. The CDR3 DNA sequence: TGTGCCAGCAGCCCGGCTTTTGGAAACACCATATATTTT. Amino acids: CASSPAFGNTIYF.

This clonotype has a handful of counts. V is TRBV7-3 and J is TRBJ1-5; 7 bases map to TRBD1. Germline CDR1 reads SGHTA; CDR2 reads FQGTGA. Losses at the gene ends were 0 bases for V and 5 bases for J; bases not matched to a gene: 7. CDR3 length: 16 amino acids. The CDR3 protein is CASSLTDGTDHQPQHF. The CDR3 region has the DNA TGTGCCAGCAGCTTAACCGACGGGACAGACCATCAGCCCCAGCATTTT.

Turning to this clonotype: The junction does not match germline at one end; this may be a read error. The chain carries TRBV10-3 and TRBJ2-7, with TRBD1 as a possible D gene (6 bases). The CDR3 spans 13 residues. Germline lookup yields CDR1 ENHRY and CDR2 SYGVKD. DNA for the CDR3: TGTGCCAGCAGTGACAGGAGCGCTTACGAGCAGTACTTC. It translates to CASSDRSAYEQYF.

The CDR3 sequence: CASSLGVRDREQYF. The CDR3 nucleotides are TGTGCCAGCAGCCTAGGGGTTAGGGATCGCGAGCAGTACTTC. The chain is built from TRBV7-9 and TRBJ2-7, with D maybe TRBD1 (5 bases). The germline V and J ends were trimmed by 5 bases and 6 bases, with 17 bases remaining between them. Germline V gene sequence: CDR1 SEHNR, CDR2 FQNEAQ (reference sequence). The CDR3 is made up of 14 amino acids.

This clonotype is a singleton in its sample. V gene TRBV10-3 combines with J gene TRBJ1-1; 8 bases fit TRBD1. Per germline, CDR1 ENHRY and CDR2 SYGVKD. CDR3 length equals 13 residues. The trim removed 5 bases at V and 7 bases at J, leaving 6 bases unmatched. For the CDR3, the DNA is TGTGCCATCAGTACGGGACAGGCCGATGAAGCTTTCTTT. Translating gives CAISTGQADEAFF.

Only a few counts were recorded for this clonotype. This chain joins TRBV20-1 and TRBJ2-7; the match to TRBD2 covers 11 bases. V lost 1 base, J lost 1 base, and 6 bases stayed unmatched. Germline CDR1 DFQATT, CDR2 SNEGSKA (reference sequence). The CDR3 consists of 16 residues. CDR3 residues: CSARVSGTSGSYEQYF. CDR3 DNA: TGCAGTGCTAGAGTCTCCGGGACTAGCGGATCCTACGAGCAGTACTTC.

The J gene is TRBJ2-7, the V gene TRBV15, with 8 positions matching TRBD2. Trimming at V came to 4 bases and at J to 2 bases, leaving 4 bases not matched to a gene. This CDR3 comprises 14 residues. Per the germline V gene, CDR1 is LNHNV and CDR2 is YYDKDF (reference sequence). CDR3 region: CATSTTSGAYEQYF. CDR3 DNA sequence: TGTGCCACCAGCACAACTAGCGGAGCCTACGAGCAGTACTTC.

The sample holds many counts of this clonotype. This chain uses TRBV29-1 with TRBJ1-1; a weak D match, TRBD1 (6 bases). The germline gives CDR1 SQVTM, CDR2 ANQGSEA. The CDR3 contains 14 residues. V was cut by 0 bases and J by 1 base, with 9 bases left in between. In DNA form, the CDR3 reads TGCAGCGTTGAAGAGGGGGCCACGAACACTGAAGCTTTCTTT. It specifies CSVEEGATNTEAFF.

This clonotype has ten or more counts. In nucleotides, the CDR3 is TGTGCCACCAGCAGAGACAACAGGGCTACTGAAGCTTTCTTT. Translating gives CATSRDNRATEAFF. The chain employs TRBV15 and TRBJ1-1; possibly TRBD1 for D (6 bases). CDR1 and CDR2 (germline): LNHNV, YYDKDF (reference sequence). This CDR3 comprises 14 residues. V was clipped by 0 bases and J by 5 bases, with 10 bases between them. The full variable domain, completed using reference TRBV15 and TRBJ1-1, is DAMVIQNPRYQVTQFGKPVTLSCSQTLNHNVMYWYQQKSSQAPKLLFHYYDKDFNNEADTPDNFQSRRPNTSFCFLDIRSPGLGDTAMYLCATSRDNRATEAFFGQGTRLTVV.

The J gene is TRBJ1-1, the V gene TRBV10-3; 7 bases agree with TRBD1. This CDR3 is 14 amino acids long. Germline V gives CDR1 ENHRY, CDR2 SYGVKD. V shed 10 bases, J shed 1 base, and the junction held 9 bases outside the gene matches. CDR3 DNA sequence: TGTGCCACCAGGGGGGCAGAAAGGAACACTGAAGCTTTCTTT. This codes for CATRGAERNTEAFF.

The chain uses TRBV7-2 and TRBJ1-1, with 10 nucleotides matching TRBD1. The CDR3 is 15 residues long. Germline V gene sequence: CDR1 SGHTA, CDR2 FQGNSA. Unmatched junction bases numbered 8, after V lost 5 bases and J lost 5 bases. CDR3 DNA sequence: TGTGCCAGCAGCGCGGGGACAGGGGTTTATACTGAAGCTTTCTTT. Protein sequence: CASSAGTGVYTEAFF.

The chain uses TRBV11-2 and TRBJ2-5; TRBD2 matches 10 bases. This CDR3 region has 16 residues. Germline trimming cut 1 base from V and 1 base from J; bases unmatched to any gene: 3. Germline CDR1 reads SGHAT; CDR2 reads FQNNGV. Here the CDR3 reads CASSLGVAGGQETQYF. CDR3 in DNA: TGTGCCAGCAGCTTAGGGGTAGCGGGAGGCCAAGAGACCCAGTACTTC.

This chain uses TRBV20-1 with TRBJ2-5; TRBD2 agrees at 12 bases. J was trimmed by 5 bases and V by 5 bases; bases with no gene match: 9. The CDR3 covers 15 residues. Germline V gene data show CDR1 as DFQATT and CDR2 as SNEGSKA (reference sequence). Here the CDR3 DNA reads TGCAGTGCTGGTTCAGGGACTAGCGGGCTCGAGACCCAGTACTTC. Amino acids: CSAGSGTSGLETQYF.

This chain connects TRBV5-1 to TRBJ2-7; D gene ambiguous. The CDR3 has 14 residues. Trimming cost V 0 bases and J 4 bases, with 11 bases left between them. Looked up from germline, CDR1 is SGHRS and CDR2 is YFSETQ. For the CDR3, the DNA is TGCGCCAGCAGCTTGGAGTTGCGGATATACGAGCAGTACTTC. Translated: CASSLELRIYEQYF. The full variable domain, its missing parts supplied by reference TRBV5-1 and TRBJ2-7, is KAGVTQTPRYLIKTRGQQVTLSCSPISGHRSVSWYQQTPGQGLQFLFEYFSETQRNKGNFPGRFSGRQFSNSRSEMNVSTLELGDSALYLCASSLELRIYEQYFGPGTRLTVT.

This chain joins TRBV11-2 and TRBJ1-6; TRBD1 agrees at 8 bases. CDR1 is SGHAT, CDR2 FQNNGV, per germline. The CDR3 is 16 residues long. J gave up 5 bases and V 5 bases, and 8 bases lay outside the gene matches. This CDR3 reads CASSPTGDGNNSPLHF. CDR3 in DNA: TGTGCCAGCAGCCCGACAGGGGATGGCAATAATTCACCCCTCCACTTT.

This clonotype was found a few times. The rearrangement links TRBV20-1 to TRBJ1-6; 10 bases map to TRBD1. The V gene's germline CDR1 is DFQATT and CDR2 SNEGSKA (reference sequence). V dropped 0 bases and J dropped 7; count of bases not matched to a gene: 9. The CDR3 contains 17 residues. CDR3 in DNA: TGCAGTGCTAGAGACCTAAGACAGGGGGCTTCAAATTCACCCCTCCACTTT. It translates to CSARDLRQGASNSPLHF.

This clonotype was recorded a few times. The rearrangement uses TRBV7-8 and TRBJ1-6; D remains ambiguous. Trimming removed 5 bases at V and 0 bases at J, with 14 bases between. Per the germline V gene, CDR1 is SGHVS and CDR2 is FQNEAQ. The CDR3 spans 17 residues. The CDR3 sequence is CASSLDILSSYNSPLHF. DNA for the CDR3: TGTGCCAGCAGCCTAGACATTCTCAGCTCCTATAATTCACCCCTCCACTTT. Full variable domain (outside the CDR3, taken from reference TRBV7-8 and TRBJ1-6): GAGVSQSPRYKVAKRGQDVALRCDPISGHVSLFWYQQALGQGPEFLTYFQNEAQLDKSGLPSDRFFAERPEGSVSTLKIQRTQQEDSAVYLCASSLDILSSYNSPLHFGNGTRLTVT.